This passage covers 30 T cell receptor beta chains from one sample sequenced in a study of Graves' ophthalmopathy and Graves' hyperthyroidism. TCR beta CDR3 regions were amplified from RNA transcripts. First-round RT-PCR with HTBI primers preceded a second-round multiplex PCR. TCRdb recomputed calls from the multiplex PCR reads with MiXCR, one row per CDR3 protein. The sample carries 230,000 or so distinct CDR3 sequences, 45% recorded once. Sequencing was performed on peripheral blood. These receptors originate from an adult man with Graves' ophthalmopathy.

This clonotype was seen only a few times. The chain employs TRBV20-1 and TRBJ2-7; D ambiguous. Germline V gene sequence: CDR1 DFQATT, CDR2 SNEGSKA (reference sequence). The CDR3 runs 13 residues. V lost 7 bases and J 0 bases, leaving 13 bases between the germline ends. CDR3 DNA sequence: TGCAGTGGTCTCGACCCGAGCTCCTACGAGCAGTACTTC. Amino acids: CSGLDPSSYEQYF.

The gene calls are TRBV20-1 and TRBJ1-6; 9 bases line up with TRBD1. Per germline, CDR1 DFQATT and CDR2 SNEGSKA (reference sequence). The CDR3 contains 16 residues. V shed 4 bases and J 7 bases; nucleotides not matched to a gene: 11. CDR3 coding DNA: TGCAGTGCTATCAGCACAGGGACAGGGAGCAATTCACCCCTCCACTTT. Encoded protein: CSAISTGTGSNSPLHF.

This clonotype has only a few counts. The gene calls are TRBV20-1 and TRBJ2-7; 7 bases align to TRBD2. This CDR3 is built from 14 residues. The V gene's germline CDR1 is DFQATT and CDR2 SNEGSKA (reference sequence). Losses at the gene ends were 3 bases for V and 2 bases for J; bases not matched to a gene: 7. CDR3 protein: CSARRLADPYEQYF. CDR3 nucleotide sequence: TGCAGTGCTAGGAGGCTAGCGGACCCCTACGAGCAGTACTTC.

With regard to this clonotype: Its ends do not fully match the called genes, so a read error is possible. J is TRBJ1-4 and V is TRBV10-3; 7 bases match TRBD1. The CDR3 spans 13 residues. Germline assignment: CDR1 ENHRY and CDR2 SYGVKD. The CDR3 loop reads CAISGDRREKLLF. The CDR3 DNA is TGTGCCATCAGCGGGGACAGACGGGAAAAACTGCTTTTT.

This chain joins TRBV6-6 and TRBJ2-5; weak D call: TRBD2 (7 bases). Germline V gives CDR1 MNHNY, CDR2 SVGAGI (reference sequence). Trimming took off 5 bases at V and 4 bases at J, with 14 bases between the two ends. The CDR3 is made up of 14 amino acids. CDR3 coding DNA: TGTGCCAGCAGTAAAGGGGGGGGCTTAGAGACCCAGTACTTC. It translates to CASSKGGGLETQYF.

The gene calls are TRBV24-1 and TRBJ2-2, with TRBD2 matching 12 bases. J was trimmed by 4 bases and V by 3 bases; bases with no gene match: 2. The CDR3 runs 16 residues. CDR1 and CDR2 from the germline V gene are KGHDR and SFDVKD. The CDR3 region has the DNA TGTGCCACCAGTGATCGGACTAGCGGGGCCACCGGGGAGCTGTTTTTT. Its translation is CATSDRTSGATGELFF.

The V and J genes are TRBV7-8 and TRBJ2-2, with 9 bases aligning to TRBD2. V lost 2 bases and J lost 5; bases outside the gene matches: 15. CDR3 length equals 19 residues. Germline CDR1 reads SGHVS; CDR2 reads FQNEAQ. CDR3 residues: CASSLSGGSTSLRTGELFF. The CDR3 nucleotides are TGTGCCAGCAGCTTAAGCGGGGGGTCCACTTCCTTGAGGACCGGGGAGCTGTTTTTT. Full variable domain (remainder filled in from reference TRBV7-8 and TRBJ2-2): GAGVSQSPRYKVAKRGQDVALRCDPISGHVSLFWYQQALGQGPEFLTYFQNEAQLDKSGLPSDRFFAERPEGSVSTLKIQRTQQEDSAVYLCASSLSGGSTSLRTGELFFGEGSRLTVL.

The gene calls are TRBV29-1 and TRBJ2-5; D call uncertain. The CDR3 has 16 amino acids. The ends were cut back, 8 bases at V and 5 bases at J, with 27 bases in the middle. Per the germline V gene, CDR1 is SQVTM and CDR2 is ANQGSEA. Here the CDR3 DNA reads TGCAGCTTGCCCAAATTCGTGGGCCTAACGGTGGAGACCCAGTACTTC. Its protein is CSLPKFVGLTVETQYF. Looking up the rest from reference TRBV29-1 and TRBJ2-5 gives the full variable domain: SAVISQKPSRDICQRGTSLTIQCQVDSQVTMMFWYRQQPGQSLTLIATANQGSEATYESGFVIDKFPISRPNLTFSTLTVSNMSPEDSSIYLCSLPKFVGLTVETQYFGPGTRLLVL.

The CDR3 loop is CSVPMGYGYTF. The CDR3 DNA sequence: TGCAGCGTTCCCATGGGATATGGCTACACCTTC. The chain combines TRBV29-1 with TRBJ1-2; no clear D gene. The V gene lost 5 bases and the J gene lost 5 bases, with 9 bases spanning the gap. The CDR3 sequence is 11 residues long. Germline V lookup: CDR1 SQVTM, CDR2 ANQGSEA.

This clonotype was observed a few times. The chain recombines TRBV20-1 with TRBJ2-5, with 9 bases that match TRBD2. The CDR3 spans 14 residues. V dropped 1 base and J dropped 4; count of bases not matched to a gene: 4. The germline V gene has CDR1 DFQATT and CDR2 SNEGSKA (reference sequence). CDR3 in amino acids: CSARAAGGRETQYF. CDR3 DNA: TGCAGTGCTAGAGCGGCGGGGGGGCGAGAGACCCAGTACTTC.

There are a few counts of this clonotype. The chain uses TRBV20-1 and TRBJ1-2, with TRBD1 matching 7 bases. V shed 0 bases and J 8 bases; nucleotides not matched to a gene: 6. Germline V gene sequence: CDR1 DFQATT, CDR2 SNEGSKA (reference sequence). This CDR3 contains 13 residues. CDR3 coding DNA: TGCAGTGCTAGAGATCAAGCAGGGGGAGGCTACACCTTC. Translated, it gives CSARDQAGGGYTF.

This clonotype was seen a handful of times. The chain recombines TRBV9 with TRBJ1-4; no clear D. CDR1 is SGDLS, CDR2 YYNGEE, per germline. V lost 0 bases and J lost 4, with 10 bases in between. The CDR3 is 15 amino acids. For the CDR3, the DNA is TGTGCCAGCAGCGTAGGCTTACGGGTTAATGAAAAACTGTTTTTT. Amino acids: CASSVGLRVNEKLFF.

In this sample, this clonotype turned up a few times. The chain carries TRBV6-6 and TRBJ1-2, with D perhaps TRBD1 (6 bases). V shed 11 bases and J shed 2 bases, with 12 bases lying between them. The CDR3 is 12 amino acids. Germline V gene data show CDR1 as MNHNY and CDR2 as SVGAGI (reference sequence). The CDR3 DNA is TGTGCCGGATGGACAGTCAACTATGGCTACACCTTC. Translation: CAGWTVNYGYTF.

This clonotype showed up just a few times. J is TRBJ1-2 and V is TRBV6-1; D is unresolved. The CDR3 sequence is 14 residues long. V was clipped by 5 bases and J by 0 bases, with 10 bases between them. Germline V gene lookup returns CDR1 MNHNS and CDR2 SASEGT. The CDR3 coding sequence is TGTGCCAGCAGTATATGGACGGCTAACTATGGCTACACCTTC. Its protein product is CASSIWTANYGYTF.

The CDR3 DNA reads as TGCAGTGCCCTGGGACAGGGGGCGGGAGAGCAGTACTTC. This codes for CSALGQGAGEQYF. The chain combines TRBV20-1 with TRBJ2-7; 12 bases map to TRBD1. The germline V gene has CDR1 DFQATT and CDR2 SNEGSKA (reference sequence). The CDR3 is made up of 13 amino acids. With 6 bases clipped from V and 7 bases from J, the junction kept 7 bases outside the gene matches.

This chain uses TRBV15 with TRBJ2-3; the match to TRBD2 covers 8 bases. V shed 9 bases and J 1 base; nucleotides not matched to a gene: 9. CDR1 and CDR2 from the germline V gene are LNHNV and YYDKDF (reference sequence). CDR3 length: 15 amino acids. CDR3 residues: CATKREGYGTDTQYF. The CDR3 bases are TGTGCCACTAAACGGGAGGGGTACGGCACAGATACGCAGTATTTT.

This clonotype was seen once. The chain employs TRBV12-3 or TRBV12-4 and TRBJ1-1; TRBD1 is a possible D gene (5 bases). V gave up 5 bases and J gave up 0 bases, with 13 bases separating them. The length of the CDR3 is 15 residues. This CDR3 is CASSALGAMNTEAFF. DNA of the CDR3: TGTGCCAGCAGTGCCCTCGGGGCCATGAACACTGAAGCTTTCTTT.

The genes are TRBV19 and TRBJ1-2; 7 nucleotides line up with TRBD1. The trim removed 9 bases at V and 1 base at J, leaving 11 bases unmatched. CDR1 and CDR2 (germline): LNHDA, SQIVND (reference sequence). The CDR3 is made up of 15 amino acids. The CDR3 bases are TGTGCCAGCATCCTACGGGACAGCCTTAACTATGGCTACACCTTC. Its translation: CASILRDSLNYGYTF.

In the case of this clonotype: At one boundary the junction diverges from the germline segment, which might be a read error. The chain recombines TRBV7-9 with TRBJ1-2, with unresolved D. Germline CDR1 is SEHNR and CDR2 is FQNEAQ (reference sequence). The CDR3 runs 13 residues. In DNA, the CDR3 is TGTGCCAGCAGCGAGCGGGCCAACTATAGCTACACCTTC. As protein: CASSERANYSYTF.

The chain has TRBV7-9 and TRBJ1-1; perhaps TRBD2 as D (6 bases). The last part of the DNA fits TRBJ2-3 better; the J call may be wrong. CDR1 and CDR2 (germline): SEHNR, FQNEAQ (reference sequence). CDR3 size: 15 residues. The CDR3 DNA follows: TGTGCCAGCAGCTCGACTAGGGATGGCACAGATACGCAGTATTTT. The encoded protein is CASSSTRDGTDTQYF.

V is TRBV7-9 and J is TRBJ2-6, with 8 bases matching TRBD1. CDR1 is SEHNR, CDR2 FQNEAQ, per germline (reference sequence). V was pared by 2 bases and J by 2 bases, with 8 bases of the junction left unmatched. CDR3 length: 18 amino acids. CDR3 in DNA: TGTGCCAGCAGCTTACCCCGGACAGGGTTGGCTGGGGCCAACGTCCTGACTTTC. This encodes CASSLPRTGLAGANVLTF.

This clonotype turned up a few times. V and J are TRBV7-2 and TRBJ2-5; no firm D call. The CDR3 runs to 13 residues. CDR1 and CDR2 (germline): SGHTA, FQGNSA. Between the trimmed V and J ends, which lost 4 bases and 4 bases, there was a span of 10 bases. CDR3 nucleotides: TGTGCCAGCAGCTCCTGGTTGCTAGAGACCCAGTACTTC. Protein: CASSSWLLETQYF.

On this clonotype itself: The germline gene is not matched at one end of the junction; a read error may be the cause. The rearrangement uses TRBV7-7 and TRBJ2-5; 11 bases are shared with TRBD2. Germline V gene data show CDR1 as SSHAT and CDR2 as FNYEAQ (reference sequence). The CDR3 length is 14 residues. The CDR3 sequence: CASSTGTSGGPQYF. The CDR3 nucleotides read TGTGCTAGCAGCACCGGGACTAGCGGCGGTCCCCAGTACTTC.

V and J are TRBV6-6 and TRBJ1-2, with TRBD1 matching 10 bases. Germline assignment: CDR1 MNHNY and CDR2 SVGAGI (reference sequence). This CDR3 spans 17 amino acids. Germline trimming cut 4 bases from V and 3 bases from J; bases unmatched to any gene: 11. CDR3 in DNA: TGTGCCAGCAGTTCCCCGGGACAGGGGCCCCTCGACTATGGCTACACCTTC. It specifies CASSSPGQGPLDYGYTF.

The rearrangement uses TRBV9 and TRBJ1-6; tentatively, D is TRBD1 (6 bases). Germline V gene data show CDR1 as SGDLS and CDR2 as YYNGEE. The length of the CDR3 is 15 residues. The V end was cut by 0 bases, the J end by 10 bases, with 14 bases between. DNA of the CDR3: TGTGCCAGCAGCGTAGAATCAACAGGGCTATCACCCCTCCACTTT. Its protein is CASSVESTGLSPLHF.

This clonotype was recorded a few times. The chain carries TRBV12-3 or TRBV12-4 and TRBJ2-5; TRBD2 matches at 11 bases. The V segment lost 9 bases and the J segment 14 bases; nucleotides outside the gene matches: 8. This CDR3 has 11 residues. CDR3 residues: CASWGTSGFYF. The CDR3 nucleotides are TGTGCCAGTTGGGGGACTAGCGGTTTCTACTTC.

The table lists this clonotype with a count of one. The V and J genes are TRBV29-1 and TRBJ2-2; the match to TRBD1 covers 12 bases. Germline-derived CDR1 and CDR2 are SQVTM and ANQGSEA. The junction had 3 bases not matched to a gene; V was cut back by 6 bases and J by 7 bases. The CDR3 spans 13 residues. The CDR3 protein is CSVGTGGVGELFF. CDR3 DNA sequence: TGCAGCGTGGGGACAGGGGGCGTCGGGGAGCTGTTTTTT.

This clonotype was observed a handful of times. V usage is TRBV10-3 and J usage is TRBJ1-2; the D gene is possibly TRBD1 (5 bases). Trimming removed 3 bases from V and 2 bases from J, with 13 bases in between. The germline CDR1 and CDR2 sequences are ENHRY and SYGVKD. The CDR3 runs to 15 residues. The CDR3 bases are TGTGCCATCAGTGAACCCGGGACGGACAACTATGGCTACACCTTC. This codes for CAISEPGTDNYGYTF.

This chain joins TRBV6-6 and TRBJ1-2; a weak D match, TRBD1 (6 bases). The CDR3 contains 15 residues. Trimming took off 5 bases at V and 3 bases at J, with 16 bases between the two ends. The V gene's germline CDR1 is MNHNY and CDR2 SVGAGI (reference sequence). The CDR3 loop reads CASSPRGAADYGYTF. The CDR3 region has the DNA TGTGCCAGCAGTCCGAGGGGGGCAGCTGACTATGGCTACACCTTC.

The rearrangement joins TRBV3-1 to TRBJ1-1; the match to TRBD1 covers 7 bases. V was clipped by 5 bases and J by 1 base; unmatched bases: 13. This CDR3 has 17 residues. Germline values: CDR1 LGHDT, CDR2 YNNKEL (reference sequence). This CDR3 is CASSARQGGSGNTEAFF. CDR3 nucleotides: TGTGCCAGCAGCGCGAGACAGGGAGGTTCAGGGAACACTGAAGCTTTCTTT.